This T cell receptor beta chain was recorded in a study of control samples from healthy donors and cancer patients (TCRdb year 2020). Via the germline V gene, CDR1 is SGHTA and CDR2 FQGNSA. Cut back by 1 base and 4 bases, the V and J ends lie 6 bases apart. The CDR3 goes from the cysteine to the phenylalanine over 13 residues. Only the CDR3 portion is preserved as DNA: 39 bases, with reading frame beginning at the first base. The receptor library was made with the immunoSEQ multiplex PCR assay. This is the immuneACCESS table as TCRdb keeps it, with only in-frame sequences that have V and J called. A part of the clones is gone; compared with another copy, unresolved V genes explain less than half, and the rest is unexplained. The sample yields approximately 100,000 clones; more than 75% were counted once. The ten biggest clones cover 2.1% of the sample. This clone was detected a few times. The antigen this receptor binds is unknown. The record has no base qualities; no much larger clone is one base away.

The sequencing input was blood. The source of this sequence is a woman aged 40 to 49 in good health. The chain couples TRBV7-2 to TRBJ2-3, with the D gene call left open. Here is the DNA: TGTGCCAGCAGCTTAGGAACGGCAGATACGCAGTATTTT. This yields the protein CASSLGTADTQYF.